The rows below give T cell receptor beta chains drawn from one sample of a study of T-cell memory formation after mild COVID-19. TCRdb reprocessed the 5' RACE reads with MiXCR, giving one entry per CDR3 protein. The data show 250,000 to 350,000 distinct CDR3 sequences, more than 15% seen once. Sequencing was carried out using PBMCs or a T cell subset sorted from them (not recorded which). These receptors came from a young man who had mild COVID-19 (a few samples of this study predate the infection). Cell type and time point are not known. Both conserved end residues are part of each CDR3. Fields, in order: CDR3 protein, CDR3 DNA, D gene, J gene, clone size, V gene. D genes are given only for firm matches. Only some rows state a clone size, as once, few, many or a class for expanded clones.

CDR3 protein: CASSQGAGTKSPLHF
CDR3 DNA: TGTGCCAGCAGCCAAGGGGCCGGGACTAAGTCACCCCTCCACTTT
D gene: -
J gene: TRBJ1-6
clone size: many
V gene: TRBV3-1

CDR3 protein: CASSWTGTPTEAFF
CDR3 DNA: TGCGCCAGCAGCTGGACAGGGACTCCCACTGAAGCTTTCTTT
D gene: TRBD1
J gene: TRBJ1-1
clone size: -
V gene: TRBV5-1

CDR3 protein: CASSPLAGQSNTYEQYF
CDR3 DNA: TGTGCCAGCTCACCACTAGCGGGCCAGTCAAATACCTACGAGCAGTACTTC
D gene: TRBD2
J gene: TRBJ2-7
clone size: -
V gene: TRBV18

CDR3 protein: CASSYLPTGGRTEQFF
CDR3 DNA: TGTGCCAGCAGTTACTTACCAACGGGGGGCCGCACTGAGCAGTTCTTC
D gene: -
J gene: TRBJ2-1
clone size: few
V gene: TRBV6-5

CDR3 protein: CSAIPGTYSYNEQFF
CDR3 DNA: TGCAGTGCTATTCCCGGGACTTACTCCTACAATGAGCAGTTCTTC
D gene: -
J gene: TRBJ2-1
clone size: few
V gene: TRBV20-1

CDR3 protein: CASSFRGGSPLHF
CDR3 DNA: TGTGCCAGCAGTTTCAGGGGGGGTTCACCCCTCCACTTT
D gene: TRBD1
J gene: TRBJ1-6
clone size: few
V gene: TRBV12-3/TRBV12-4

CDR3 protein: CASIPTGTGAAGELFF
CDR3 DNA: TGTGCCAGCATCCCCACCGGGACAGGGGCGGCCGGGGAGCTGTTTTTT
D gene: TRBD1
J gene: TRBJ2-2
clone size: few
V gene: TRBV12-3/TRBV12-4

CDR3 protein: CASSPPAGGNTGELFF
CDR3 DNA: TGTGCCAGCAGCCCCCCAGCGGGGGGTAACACCGGGGAGCTGTTTTTT
D gene: TRBD2
J gene: TRBJ2-2
clone size: -
V gene: TRBV3-1

CDR3 protein: CASSLSTGAETQYF
CDR3 DNA: TGTGCCAGCAGTTTATCCACCGGGGCGGAGACCCAGTACTTC
D gene: -
J gene: TRBJ2-5
clone size: -
V gene: TRBV27

CDR3 protein: CASSLRGGQGGEQFF
CDR3 DNA: TGTGCCAGCAGCCTCCGAGGGGGCCAGGGCGGTGAGCAGTTCTTC
D gene: TRBD1
J gene: TRBJ2-1
clone size: few
V gene: TRBV7-3

CDR3 protein: CASSLSGAANEQFF
CDR3 DNA: TGTGCCAGCAGCTTATCAGGGGCTGCAAATGAGCAGTTCTTC
D gene: -
J gene: TRBJ2-1
clone size: -
V gene: TRBV7-9

CDR3 protein: CSARELVPASTDTQYF
CDR3 DNA: TGCAGTGCTAGAGAGTTAGTTCCAGCTAGCACAGATACGCAGTATTTT
D gene: -
J gene: TRBJ2-3
clone size: -
V gene: TRBV20-1

CDR3 protein: CASSESTEAFF
CDR3 DNA: TGCGCCAGCAGTGAGTCGACTGAAGCTTTCTTT
D gene: -
J gene: TRBJ1-1
clone size: -
V gene: TRBV5-1

CDR3 protein: CASSSALRTGDYNEQFF
CDR3 DNA: TGTGCCAGCAGCTCCGCCTTGCGGACGGGGGACTACAATGAGCAGTTCTTC
D gene: -
J gene: TRBJ2-1
clone size: many
V gene: TRBV7-9

CDR3 protein: CSARDLGGNTQYF
CDR3 DNA: TGCAGTGCCAGGGACCTCGGGGGAAATACGCAGTATTTT
D gene: -
J gene: TRBJ2-3
clone size: -
V gene: TRBV20-1

CDR3 protein: CASSPEQQGLGYTF
CDR3 DNA: TGTGCCAGCTCACCGGAGCAACAGGGCCTTGGCTACACCTTC
D gene: -
J gene: TRBJ1-2
clone size: -
V gene: TRBV18

CDR3 protein: CASSLVRTTYNEQFF
CDR3 DNA: TGCGCCAGCAGCTTGGTCCGGACTACCTACAATGAGCAGTTCTTC
D gene: -
J gene: TRBJ2-1
clone size: few
V gene: TRBV5-1

CDR3 protein: CASSIKPRGGLDTGELFF
CDR3 DNA: TGTGCCAGCAGCATTAAACCCAGGGGAGGGCTAGACACCGGGGAGCTGTTTTTT
D gene: -
J gene: TRBJ2-2
clone size: few
V gene: TRBV11-2

CDR3 protein: CASSIGGSYGYTF
CDR3 DNA: TGTGCCAGTAGTATAGGGGGAAGCTATGGCTACACCTTC
D gene: -
J gene: TRBJ1-2
clone size: -
V gene: TRBV19

CDR3 protein: CASSFSSWELFF
CDR3 DNA: TGTGCCAGCAGCTTTAGTTCCTGGGAGCTGTTTTTT
D gene: -
J gene: TRBJ2-2
clone size: few
V gene: TRBV7-9

CDR3 protein: CASSSGQGVDTQYF
CDR3 DNA: TGCGCCAGCAGCTCCGGACAGGGGGTGGATACGCAGTATTTT
D gene: TRBD1
J gene: TRBJ2-3
clone size: few
V gene: TRBV5-1

CDR3 protein: CAVPTGDYGYTF
CDR3 DNA: TGCGCCGTCCCGACAGGCGATTATGGCTACACCTTC
D gene: -
J gene: TRBJ1-2
clone size: -
V gene: TRBV23-1

CDR3 protein: CAISGGTSDNSTDTQYF
CDR3 DNA: TGTGCCATCAGTGGCGGGACTAGCGACAATAGCACAGATACGCAGTATTTT
D gene: TRBD2
J gene: TRBJ2-3
clone size: few
V gene: TRBV10-3

CDR3 protein: CASSRAGGGGDTQYF
CDR3 DNA: TGTGCCAGCAGCCGGGCAGGGGGTGGTGGAGATACGCAGTATTTT
D gene: TRBD1
J gene: TRBJ2-3
clone size: -
V gene: TRBV7-9

CDR3 protein: CASSPNPGTSAFEQFF
CDR3 DNA: TGTGCCAGCAGCCCGAACCCCGGGACTAGCGCGTTTGAGCAGTTCTTC
D gene: TRBD2
J gene: TRBJ2-1
clone size: -
V gene: TRBV7-3

CDR3 protein: CASRPGAGGGMNTGELFF
CDR3 DNA: TGTGCCAGCAGGCCGGGTGCCGGCGGGGGGATGAACACCGGGGAGCTGTTTTTT
D gene: TRBD2
J gene: TRBJ2-2
clone size: few
V gene: TRBV9

CDR3 protein: CASSLSRQGVAFF
CDR3 DNA: TGTGCCAGCAGTTTATCGAGACAGGGGGTGGCTTTCTTT
D gene: TRBD1
J gene: TRBJ1-1
clone size: -
V gene: TRBV27

CDR3 protein: CAISAGGPSETQYF
CDR3 DNA: TGTGCCATCAGTGCCGGGGGGCCATCGGAGACCCAGTACTTC
D gene: -
J gene: TRBJ2-5
clone size: few
V gene: TRBV10-3

CDR3 protein: CASSQAGYNEQFF
CDR3 DNA: TGTGCCAGCAGCCAGGCGGGGTACAATGAGCAGTTCTTC
D gene: -
J gene: TRBJ2-1
clone size: -
V gene: TRBV5-6

CDR3 protein: CATSSWGADEQFF
CDR3 DNA: TGTGCCACCAGCAGCTGGGGGGCAGATGAGCAGTTCTTC
D gene: -
J gene: TRBJ2-1
clone size: few
V gene: TRBV15

CDR3 protein: CASSPDRGYTEAFF
CDR3 DNA: TGTGCCAGCAGTCCAGACAGGGGGTACACTGAAGCTTTCTTT
D gene: TRBD1
J gene: TRBJ1-1
clone size: many
V gene: TRBV6-5

CDR3 protein: CASSFRDPSSYNEQFF
CDR3 DNA: TGTGCCAGCAGTTTCAGGGACCCCAGCTCCTACAATGAGCAGTTCTTC
D gene: -
J gene: TRBJ2-1
clone size: once
V gene: TRBV27

CDR3 protein: CASSEAIRVRGTDTQYF
CDR3 DNA: TGTGCCAGCAGTGAAGCTATAAGGGTGAGGGGCACAGATACGCAGTATTTT
D gene: -
J gene: TRBJ2-3
clone size: -
V gene: TRBV6-1

CDR3 protein: CASSLRSGGNTGELFF
CDR3 DNA: TGTGCCAGCAGCTTAAGGTCGGGGGGTAACACCGGGGAGCTGTTTTTT
D gene: TRBD2
J gene: TRBJ2-2
clone size: many
V gene: TRBV7-2

CDR3 protein: CSAREKQGTYEQYF
CDR3 DNA: TGCAGTGCTAGAGAAAAACAGGGGACCTACGAGCAGTACTTC
D gene: TRBD1
J gene: TRBJ2-7
clone size: -
V gene: TRBV20-1

CDR3 protein: CASSFGVGRLGTDTQYF
CDR3 DNA: TGTGCCAGCAGCTTCGGGGTCGGGCGGCTAGGCACAGATACGCAGTATTTT
D gene: -
J gene: TRBJ2-3
clone size: few
V gene: TRBV7-9

CDR3 protein: CASSIDAYEKLFF
CDR3 DNA: TGTGCCAGCAGTATCGACGCTTATGAAAAACTGTTTTTT
D gene: -
J gene: TRBJ1-4
clone size: many
V gene: TRBV6-2/TRBV6-3

CDR3 protein: CACTGGSYGYTF
CDR3 DNA: TGTGCCTGTACCGGGGGTTCCTATGGCTACACCTTC
D gene: -
J gene: TRBJ1-2
clone size: -
V gene: TRBV30

CDR3 protein: CASSRHGQPQHF
CDR3 DNA: TGTGCCAGCAGCAGGCATGGTCAGCCCCAGCATTTT
D gene: -
J gene: TRBJ1-5
clone size: few
V gene: TRBV14

CDR3 protein: CASSQVSLAGRYEQYF
CDR3 DNA: TGTGCCAGCAGCCAAGTAAGTCTAGCGGGGAGATACGAGCAGTACTTC
D gene: TRBD2
J gene: TRBJ2-7
clone size: few
V gene: TRBV3-1

CDR3 protein: CASILFGQGKTGANVLTF
CDR3 DNA: TGTGCCAGCATCCTCTTCGGGCAGGGAAAAACTGGGGCCAACGTCCTGACTTTC
D gene: -
J gene: TRBJ2-6
clone size: -
V gene: TRBV12-3/TRBV12-4

CDR3 protein: CASSLSLGGKGYTF
CDR3 DNA: TGTGCCAGCAGCTTAAGTTTAGGAGGGAAGGGCTACACCTTC
D gene: -
J gene: TRBJ1-2
clone size: -
V gene: TRBV7-2

CDR3 protein: CASSPTSSYNSPLHF
CDR3 DNA: TGTGCCAGCAGCCCCACGAGCTCCTATAATTCACCCCTCCACTTT
D gene: -
J gene: TRBJ1-6
clone size: -
V gene: TRBV7-9

CDR3 protein: CAISETYRVPNYGYTF
CDR3 DNA: TGTGCCATCAGTGAGACCTACAGGGTACCCAACTATGGCTACACCTTC
D gene: -
J gene: TRBJ1-2
clone size: few
V gene: TRBV10-3

CDR3 protein: CASSLAGIRASGELFF
CDR3 DNA: TGCGCCAGCAGCTTGGCCGGGATCAGGGCGAGCGGGGAGCTGTTTTTT
D gene: -
J gene: TRBJ2-2
clone size: -
V gene: TRBV5-1

CDR3 protein: CAARQGPDTEAFF
CDR3 DNA: TGTGCCGCTCGCCAGGGACCTGACACTGAAGCTTTCTTT
D gene: -
J gene: TRBJ1-1
clone size: once
V gene: TRBV24-1

CDR3 protein: CASSLQGAGGELFF
CDR3 DNA: TGTGCCAGCAGCCTACAGGGGGCTGGCGGGGAGCTGTTTTTT
D gene: TRBD1
J gene: TRBJ2-2
clone size: few
V gene: TRBV7-9

CDR3 protein: CASSGGVMNTEAFF
CDR3 DNA: TGTGCCAGCAGCGGGGGGGTAATGAACACTGAAGCTTTCTTT
D gene: -
J gene: TRBJ1-1
clone size: -
V gene: TRBV9

CDR3 protein: CASSHGRNTEAFF
CDR3 DNA: TGTGCCAGCAGTCACGGACGCAACACTGAAGCTTTCTTT
D gene: -
J gene: TRBJ1-1
clone size: few
V gene: TRBV3-1

CDR3 protein: CASSLIGTEQYF
CDR3 DNA: TGTGCCAGCAGCTTGATAGGAACCGAGCAGTACTTC
D gene: -
J gene: TRBJ2-7
clone size: many
V gene: TRBV5-4

CDR3 protein: CASSPLTRPSLRTGNTIYF
CDR3 DNA: TGTGCCAGCTCACCACTAACTCGTCCTTCCCTGCGCACTGGAAACACCATATATTTT
D gene: -
J gene: TRBJ1-3
clone size: few
V gene: TRBV18

CDR3 protein: CASSLSWKTQYF
CDR3 DNA: TGTGCCAGCAGCTTATCTTGGAAGACCCAGTACTTC
D gene: -
J gene: TRBJ2-5
clone size: -
V gene: TRBV7-9

CDR3 protein: CASSFDRGLGDTQYF
CDR3 DNA: TGTGCCAGCAGTTTTGACAGGGGGCTAGGGGATACGCAGTATTTT
D gene: TRBD1
J gene: TRBJ2-3
clone size: few
V gene: TRBV27